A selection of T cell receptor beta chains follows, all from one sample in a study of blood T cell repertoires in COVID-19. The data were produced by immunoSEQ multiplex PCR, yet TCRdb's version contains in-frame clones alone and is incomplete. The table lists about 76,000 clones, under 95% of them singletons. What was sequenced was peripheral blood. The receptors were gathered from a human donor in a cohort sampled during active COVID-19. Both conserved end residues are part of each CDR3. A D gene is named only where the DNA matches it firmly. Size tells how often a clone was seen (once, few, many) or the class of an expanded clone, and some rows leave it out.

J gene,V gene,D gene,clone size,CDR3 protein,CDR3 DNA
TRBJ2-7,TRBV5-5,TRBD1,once,CASSLAQGFEQYF,TGTGCCAGCAGCCTGGCACAGGGGTTCGAGCAGTACTTC
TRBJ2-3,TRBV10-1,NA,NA,CASSEPPPGTQYF,TGCGCCAGCAGTGAGCCTCCCCCGGGTACGCAGTATTTT
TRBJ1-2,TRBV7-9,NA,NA,CASSLGQANYGYTF,TGTGCCAGCAGCTTAGGACAGGCCAACTATGGCTACACCTTC
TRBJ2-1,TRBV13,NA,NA,CASSSVGEGVDGEQFF,TGTGCCAGCAGCTCCGTCGGGGAAGGAGTTGACGGTGAGCAGTTCTTC
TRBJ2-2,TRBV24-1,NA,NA,CATSDPTRGTGELFF,TGTGCCACCAGTGATCCTACCAGAGGCACCGGGGAGCTGTTTTTT
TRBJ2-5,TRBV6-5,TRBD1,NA,CASSYGQGETQYF,TGTGCCAGCAGTTACGGACAGGGGGAGACCCAGTACTTC
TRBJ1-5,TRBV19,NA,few,CASTALGQGVDQPQHF,TGTGCCAGTACCGCCCTCGGGCAGGGCGTTGATCAGCCCCAGCATTTT
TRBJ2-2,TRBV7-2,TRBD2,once,CASRGPPGGAPGELFF,TGTGCCAGCAGGGGACCTCCCGGGGGGGCCCCCGGGGAGCTGTTTTTT
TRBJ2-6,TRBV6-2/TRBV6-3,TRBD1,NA,CASSNHPGQGGFRSGANVLTF,TGTGCCAGCAGCAACCACCCGGGACAGGGAGGTTTTAGGTCTGGGGCCAACGTCCTGACTTTC
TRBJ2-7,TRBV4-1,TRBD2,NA,CASSQAPSGVSYEQYF,TGCGCCAGCAGCCAGGCTCCTAGCGGGGTCTCCTACGAGCAGTACTTC
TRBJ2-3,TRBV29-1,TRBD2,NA,CSVGTPSGGAKDTQYF,TGCAGCGTTGGAACCCCTAGCGGGGGGGCGAAAGATACGCAGTATTTT
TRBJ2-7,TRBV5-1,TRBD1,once,CASSPGTGGYEQYF,TGCGCCAGCAGCCCCGGGACAGGGGGCTACGAGCAGTACTTC
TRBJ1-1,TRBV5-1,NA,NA,CASSFLEGSTEAFF,TGCGCCAGCAGCTTTTTGGAGGGGAGCACTGAAGCTTTCTTT
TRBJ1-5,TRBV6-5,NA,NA,CASSYGGADNQPQHF,TGTGCCAGCAGTTACGGAGGGGCGGACAATCAGCCCCAGCATTTT
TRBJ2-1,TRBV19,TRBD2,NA,CASSITGLAYEQFF,TGTGCCAGTAGTATAACCGGACTAGCATATGAGCAGTTCTTC
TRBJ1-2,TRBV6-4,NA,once,CASSAQGGYGYTF,TGTGCCAGCAGTGCCCAGGGAGGCTATGGCTACACCTTC
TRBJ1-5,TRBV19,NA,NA,CASSIGNRGFRQPQHF,TGTGCCAGTAGTATAGGGAACCGCGGGTTTAGGCAGCCCCAGCATTTT
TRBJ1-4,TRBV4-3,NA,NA,CASSSGHGNEKLFF,TGCGCCAGCAGTTCTGGACACGGTAATGAAAAACTGTTTTTT
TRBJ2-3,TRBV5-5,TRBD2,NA,CASSSGLAYSTDTQYF,TGTGCCAGCAGCTCTGGACTAGCGTACAGCACAGATACGCAGTATTTT
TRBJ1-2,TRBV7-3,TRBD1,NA,CASSSKQGVDGYTF,TGTGCCAGCAGCTCTAAACAGGGGGTTGATGGCTACACCTTC
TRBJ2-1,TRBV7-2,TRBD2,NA,CASSVSGGAGNEQFF,TGTGCCAGCAGCGTTAGCGGGGGGGCCGGGAATGAGCAGTTCTTC
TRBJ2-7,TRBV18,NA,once,CASSPVQTYEQYF,TGTGCCAGCTCACCAGTCCAAACCTACGAGCAGTACTTC
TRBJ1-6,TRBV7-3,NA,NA,CASSLVGAGGSPLHF,TGTGCCAGCAGCTTAGTTGGGGCGGGAGGATCACCCCTCCACTTT
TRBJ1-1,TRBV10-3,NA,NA,CAISGQAGTEAFF,TGTGCCATCAGTGGGCAGGCGGGGACTGAAGCTTTCTTT
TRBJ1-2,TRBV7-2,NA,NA,CASSPGDGNYGYTF,TGTGCCAGCAGCCCGGGGGACGGTAACTATGGCTACACCTTC
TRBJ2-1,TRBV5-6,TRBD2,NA,CASSEAGTRTINEQFF,TGTGCCAGCAGTGAAGCCGGGACTAGAACAATAAATGAGCAGTTCTTC
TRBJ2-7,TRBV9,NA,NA,CASSVQDTYEQYF,TGTGCCAGCAGCGTGCAGGATACCTACGAGCAGTACTTC
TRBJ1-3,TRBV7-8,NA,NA,CASSGQHSGNTIYF,TGTGCCAGCAGCGGACAGCACTCTGGAAACACCATATATTTT
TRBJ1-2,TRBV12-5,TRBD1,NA,CASGTGTGDYGYTF,TGTGCTAGTGGCACCGGGACAGGGGACTATGGCTACACCTTC
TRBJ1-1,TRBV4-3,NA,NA,CASSQGTGVGTEAFF,TGCGCCAGCAGCCAAGGGACCGGGGTTGGCACTGAAGCTTTCTTT
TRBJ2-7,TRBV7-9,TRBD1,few,CASSPQGGGEQYF,TGTGCCAGCAGCCCACAGGGGGGCGGCGAGCAGTACTTC
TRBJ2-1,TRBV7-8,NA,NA,CASSYPRSYYNEQFF,TGTGCCAGCAGCTACCCCCGCTCCTACTACAATGAGCAGTTCTTC
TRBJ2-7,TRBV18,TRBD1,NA,CASSPGQGKYF,TGTGCCAGCTCACCTGGACAGGGAAAGTACTTC
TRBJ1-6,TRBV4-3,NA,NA,CASSSGLWEDSPLHF,TGCGCCAGCAGCTCTGGTCTTTGGGAGGACTCACCCCTCCACTTT
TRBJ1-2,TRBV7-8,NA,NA,CASSLQTRTNYGYTF,TGTGCCAGCAGCCTTCAGACAAGAACTAACTATGGCTACACCTTC
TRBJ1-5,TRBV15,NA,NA,CATKQGYNQPQHF,TGTGCCACGAAACAGGGATACAATCAGCCCCAGCATTTT
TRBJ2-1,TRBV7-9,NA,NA,CASQGEVDEQFF,TGTGCCAGTCAAGGGGAGGTCGATGAGCAGTTCTTC
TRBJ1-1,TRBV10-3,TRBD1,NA,CAISETGGITEAFF,TGTGCCATCAGTGAGACAGGGGGCATCACTGAAGCTTTCTTT
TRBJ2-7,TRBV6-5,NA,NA,CASRTGHQSYEQYF,TGTGCCAGCAGGACGGGACACCAAAGCTACGAGCAGTACTTC
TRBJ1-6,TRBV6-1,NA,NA,CASSEGGTVNSPLHF,TGTGCCAGCAGTGAAGGGGGCACCGTTAATTCACCCCTCCACTTT
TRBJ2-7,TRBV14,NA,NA,CASSQARTMSYEQYF,TGTGCCAGCAGCCAAGCCCGGACAATGAGCTACGAGCAGTACTTC
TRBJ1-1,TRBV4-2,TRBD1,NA,CASSQVDRDNTEAFF,TGTGCCAGCAGCCAGGTCGACAGGGACAACACTGAAGCTTTCTTT
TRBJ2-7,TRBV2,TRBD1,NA,CASMADRGREEQYF,TGTGCCAGCATGGCTGACAGGGGGCGGGAGGAGCAGTACTTC
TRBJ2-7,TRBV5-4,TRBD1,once,CASSRGTGGSLYEQYF,TGTGCCAGCAGCCGAGGGACAGGGGGATCTCTTTACGAGCAGTACTTC
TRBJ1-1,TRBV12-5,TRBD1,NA,CASSNTHGTALNTEAFF,TGTGCTAGCAGCAATACCCACGGGACAGCGTTGAACACTGAAGCTTTCTTT
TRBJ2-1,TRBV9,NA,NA,CASSPQTGANEQFF,TGTGCCAGCAGCCCACAGACAGGAGCCAATGAGCAGTTCTTC
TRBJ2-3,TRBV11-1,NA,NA,CASSLRVESDTQYF,TGTGCCAGCAGCTTACGGGTGGAGTCAGATACGCAGTATTTT
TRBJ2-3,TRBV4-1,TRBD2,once,CASSQEASGAVDTQYF,TGCGCCAGCAGCCAAGAGGCTAGCGGGGCTGTAGATACGCAGTATTTT
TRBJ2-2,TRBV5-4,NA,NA,CASSSPGRAAGELFF,TGTGCCAGCAGCTCCCCGGGCAGGGCGGCCGGGGAGCTGTTTTTT
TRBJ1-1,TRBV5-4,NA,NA,CASSATGWDTEAFF,TGTGCCAGCAGCGCCACGGGGTGGGACACTGAAGCTTTCTTT
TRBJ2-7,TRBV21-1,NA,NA,CASSKALTKGARHEQYF,TGTGCCAGCAGCAAAGCGCTGACGAAGGGGGCTAGGCACGAGCAGTACTTC
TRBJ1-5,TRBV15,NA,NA,CATSMRTGNSNQPQHF,TGTGCCACCAGCATGAGAACCGGGAATAGCAATCAGCCCCAGCATTTT
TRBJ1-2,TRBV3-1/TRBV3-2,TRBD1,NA,CASSHEGGTGGASGYTF,TGTGCCAGCAGCCACGAAGGGGGAACAGGGGGCGCGTCGGGCTACACCTTC
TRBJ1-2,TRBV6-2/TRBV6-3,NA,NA,CASSYSRTVVNYGYTF,TGTGCCAGCAGTTACTCGAGGACAGTCGTTAACTATGGCTACACCTTC
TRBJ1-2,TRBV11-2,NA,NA,CASSPPVGGNYGYTF,TGTGCCAGCAGCCCCCCCGTCGGGGGTAACTATGGCTACACCTTC